This T cell receptor beta chain was recorded in a study of T-cell reconstitution after alpha-beta-depleted transplantation in children. TCRbeta library construction was performed incorporating unique molecular identifiers. TCRdb re-derived calls from the PCR reads in MiXCR, one entry per CDR3 protein. The sample consists of 610,000 or so distinct CDR3 sequences, 27% of them appearing once. Germline-derived CDR1 and CDR2 are KGHDR and SFDVKD. This CDR3 region has 17 residues. The V gene lost 6 bases and the J gene lost 5 bases, with 23 bases spanning the gap. Turning to this clonotype: The antigen remains unidentified.

Findings of the study overall: The study traced high day-60 TCRbeta diversity in some patients to surviving recipient T cells and thymic progenitors. By one year post-transplant, T-cell counts and diversity largely arose from T cells that were newly produced.

The genes are TRBV24-1 and TRBJ2-3; D gene uncertain. This TCR derives from a boy less than two years old with Wiskott-Aldrich syndrome, due to receive a stem cell transplant. Here the sequenced sample was PBMCs, taken before TCRalphabeta/CD19-depleted stem cell transplant. CDR3 sequence reads: CATSSRRDNRRRDTQYF. The CDR3 bases are TGTGCCACCAGTTCTCGCCGAGACAACCGACGCCGAGATACGCAGTATTTT.